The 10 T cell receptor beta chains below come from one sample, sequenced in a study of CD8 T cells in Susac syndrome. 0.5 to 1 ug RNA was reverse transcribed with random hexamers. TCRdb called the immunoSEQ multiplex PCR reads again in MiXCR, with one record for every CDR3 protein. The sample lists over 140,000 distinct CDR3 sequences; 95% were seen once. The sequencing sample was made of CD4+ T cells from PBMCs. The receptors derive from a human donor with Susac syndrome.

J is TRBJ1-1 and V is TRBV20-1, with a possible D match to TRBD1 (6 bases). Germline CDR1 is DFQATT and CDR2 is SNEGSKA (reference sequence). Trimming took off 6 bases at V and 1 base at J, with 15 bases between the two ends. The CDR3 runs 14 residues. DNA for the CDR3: TGCAGTGCGGTGGGTGACAGGCGGAACACTGAAGCTTTCTTT. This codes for CSAVGDRRNTEAFF.

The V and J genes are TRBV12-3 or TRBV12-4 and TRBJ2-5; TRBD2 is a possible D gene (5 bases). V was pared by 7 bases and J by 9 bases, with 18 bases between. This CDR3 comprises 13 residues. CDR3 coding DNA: TGTGCCAGCAACACCCGACGGGGAAAGGCCCAGTACTTC. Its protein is CASNTRRGKAQYF.

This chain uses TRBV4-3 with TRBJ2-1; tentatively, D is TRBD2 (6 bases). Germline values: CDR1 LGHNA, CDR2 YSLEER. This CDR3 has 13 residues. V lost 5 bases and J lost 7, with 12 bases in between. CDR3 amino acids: CASSSGLRNEQFF. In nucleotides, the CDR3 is TGCGCCAGCAGCTCGGGACTCCGGAATGAGCAGTTCTTC.

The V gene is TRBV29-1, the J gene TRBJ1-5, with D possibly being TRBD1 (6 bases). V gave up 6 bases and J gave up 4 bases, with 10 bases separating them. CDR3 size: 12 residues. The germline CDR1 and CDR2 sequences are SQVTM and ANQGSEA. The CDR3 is CSVRGPNQPQHF. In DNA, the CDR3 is TGCAGCGTCCGGGGGCCTAATCAGCCCCAGCATTTT.

As DNA, the CDR3 is TGTGCCTGGAGTACGGGGACTAGCGGTTCCTACAATGAGCAGTTCTTC. This encodes CAWSTGTSGSYNEQFF. The rearrangement joins TRBV30 to TRBJ2-1; 11 bases line up with TRBD2. J lost 1 base, V lost 2 bases, and 4 bases had no gene match. This CDR3 spans 16 amino acids. Germline CDR1 is GTSNPN and CDR2 is SVGIG (reference sequence).

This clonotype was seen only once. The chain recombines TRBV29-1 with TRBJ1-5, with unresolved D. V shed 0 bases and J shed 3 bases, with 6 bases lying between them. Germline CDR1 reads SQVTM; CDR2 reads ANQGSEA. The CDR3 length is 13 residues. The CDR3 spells CSVEDTPNQPQHF. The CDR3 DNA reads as TGCAGCGTTGAAGACACCCCCAATCAGCCCCAGCATTTT. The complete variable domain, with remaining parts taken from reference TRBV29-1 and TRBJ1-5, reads SAVISQKPSRDICQRGTSLTIQCQVDSQVTMMFWYRQQPGQSLTLIATANQGSEATYESGFVIDKFPISRPNLTFSTLTVSNMSPEDSSIYLCSVEDTPNQPQHFGDGTRLSIL.

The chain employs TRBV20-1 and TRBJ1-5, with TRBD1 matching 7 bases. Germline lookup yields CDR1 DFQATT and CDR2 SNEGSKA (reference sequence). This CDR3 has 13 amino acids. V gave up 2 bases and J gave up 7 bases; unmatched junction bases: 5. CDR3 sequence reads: CSARTGAEQPQHF. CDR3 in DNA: TGCAGTGCTAGAACAGGGGCCGAGCAGCCCCAGCATTTT.

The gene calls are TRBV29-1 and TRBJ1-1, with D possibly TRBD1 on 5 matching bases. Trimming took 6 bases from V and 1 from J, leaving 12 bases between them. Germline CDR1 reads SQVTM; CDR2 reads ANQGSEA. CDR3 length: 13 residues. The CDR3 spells CSVRQSGNTEAFF. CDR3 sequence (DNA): TGCAGCGTAAGACAGTCCGGGAACACTGAAGCTTTCTTT.

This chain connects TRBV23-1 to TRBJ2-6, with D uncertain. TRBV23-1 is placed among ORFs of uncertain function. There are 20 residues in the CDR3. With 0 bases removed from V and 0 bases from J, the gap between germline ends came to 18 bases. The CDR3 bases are TGCGCCAGCAGTCAATCAGATCGGTGTGGACCAAGCTCTGGGGCCAACGTCCTGACTTTC. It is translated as CASSQSDRCGPSSGANVLTF.

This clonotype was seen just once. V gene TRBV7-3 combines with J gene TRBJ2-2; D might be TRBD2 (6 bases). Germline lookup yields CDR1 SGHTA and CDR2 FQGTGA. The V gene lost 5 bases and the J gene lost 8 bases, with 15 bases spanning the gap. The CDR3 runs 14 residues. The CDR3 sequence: CASSPGLPGGELFF. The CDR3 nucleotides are TGTGCCAGCAGCCCGGGACTCCCCGGGGGGGAGCTGTTTTTT.